Each of the 18 T cell receptor beta chains below was sequenced from the same sample in a study of identical twins. MiXCR was run by TCRdb on the 5' RACE reads, yielding one entry per CDR3 protein. The table records roughly 690,000 distinct CDR3 sequences, roughly 6% of them present only once. Sequencing used naive T cells sorted from blood. The receptors derive from a man younger than 35 in good health.

The sample holds many counts of this clonotype. The V and J genes are TRBV7-9 and TRBJ2-5; 10 nucleotides match TRBD1. The CDR3 consists of 17 residues. With V trimmed by 1 base and J by 5 bases, 10 bases remained unmatched. Germline V gene lookup returns CDR1 SEHNR and CDR2 FQNEAQ (reference sequence). The CDR3 DNA reads TGTGCCAGCAGCTTAGTCGTGGGACAGGGGACATTGGAGACCCAGTACTTC. This translates into CASSLVVGQGTLETQYF.

At least ten counts were recorded for this clonotype. The J gene is TRBJ1-2, the V gene TRBV4-2; D may be TRBD1 (6 bases). Germline CDR1 reads LGHNA; CDR2 reads YNFKEQ. With 0 bases removed from V and 4 bases from J, the gap between germline ends came to 15 bases. The CDR3 spans 16 residues. CDR3: CASSQDLRGASYGYTF. The CDR3, as DNA: TGTGCCAGCAGCCAAGATCTTCGGGGGGCGAGCTATGGCTACACCTTC.

In this sample, this clonotype turned up many times. The chain carries TRBV27 and TRBJ2-3; unclear D gene. In germline, CDR1 is MNHEY, CDR2 SMNVEV (reference sequence). CDR3 size: 16 residues. The V end lost 1 base, the J end lost 0 bases, and 11 bases lay between the germline ends. Here the CDR3 DNA reads TGTGCCAGCAGTTTATTTCTGCCCCCTAGCACAGATACGCAGTATTTT. Amino acid sequence: CASSLFLPPSTDTQYF.

The chain combines TRBV28 with TRBJ2-2; D tentatively reads TRBD1 or TRBD2 (7 bases each). Trimming left V 3 bases short and J 7 bases short, with 21 bases between. The CDR3 covers 17 residues. The germline CDR1 and CDR2 sequences are MDHEN and SYDVKM. The CDR3 coding sequence is TGTGCCAGCAGTTTCATCTACAGACAGGGCGGGAGCGGGGAGCTGTTTTTT. It translates to CASSFIYRQGGSGELFF.

In nucleotides, the CDR3 is TGTGCCAGCAGTTTCATCGGTGGGCAGACCTACGAGCAGTACTTC. Protein sequence: CASSFIGGQTYEQYF. The gene calls are TRBV12-3 or TRBV12-4 and TRBJ2-7; D call uncertain. V lost 3 bases and J 2 bases, leaving 14 bases between the germline ends. The CDR3 spans 15 residues.

The table lists this clonotype with many counts. The chain has TRBV29-1 and TRBJ2-5; no firm D call. The CDR3 length is 12 residues. V was cut by 8 bases and J by 2 bases, with 12 bases left in between. Germline V lookup: CDR1 SQVTM, CDR2 ANQGSEA. The CDR3: CSTLLMQETQYF. CDR3 coding DNA: TGCAGCACCCTGCTAATGCAAGAGACCCAGTACTTC.

This clonotype was recorded many times. The J gene is TRBJ2-5, the V gene TRBV7-2; 7 bases agree with TRBD1. The CDR3 length is 17 residues. Germline V gives CDR1 SGHTA, CDR2 FQGNSA. V was clipped by 2 bases and J by 5 bases; unmatched bases: 14. This CDR3 reads CASSLTPKGGARETQYF. CDR3 DNA: TGTGCCAGCAGCTTAACCCCAAAAGGGGGCGCCCGGGAGACCCAGTACTTC.

This clonotype occurred many times. This chain joins TRBV20-1 and TRBJ2-1; possible D gene TRBD2, 5 bases. Germline CDR1 and CDR2: DFQATT and SNEGSKA (reference sequence). Trimming left V 4 bases short and J 7 bases short, with 23 bases between. This CDR3 is 16 amino acids long. The CDR3 reads CSATRPSSGRGNEQFF. For the CDR3, the DNA is TGCAGTGCTACCCGACCGAGTAGTGGGAGAGGGAATGAGCAGTTCTTC.

Many counts were recorded for this clonotype. The chain has TRBV29-1 and TRBJ2-5, with D perhaps TRBD2 (6 bases). The CDR3 consists of 11 residues. Per germline, CDR1 SQVTM and CDR2 ANQGSEA. The CDR3 reads CSSGSQETQYF. In DNA form, the CDR3 reads TGCAGTAGCGGCTCCCAAGAGACCCAGTACTTC.

This clonotype came up many times. The rearrangement joins TRBV24-1 to TRBJ2-5; tentative D call: TRBD2 (5 bases). The CDR3 covers 13 residues. V was pared by 8 bases and J by 3 bases, with 12 bases between. Looked up from germline, CDR1 is KGHDR and CDR2 is SFDVKD. This CDR3 reads CATKSAEEETQYF. As DNA, the CDR3 is TGTGCCACCAAGTCAGCGGAGGAAGAGACCCAGTACTTC.

On this clonotype: A much bigger clone sits one base away, suggesting this may be a read error. A read error is likely, as this CDR3 ends without the conserved phenylalanine or tryptophan. This chain links TRBV5-6 with TRBJ2-1; D gene uncertain. Germline V gene lookup returns CDR1 SGHDT and CDR2 YYEEEE. The CDR3 has 14 residues. Trimming stripped 2 bases from V and 0 bases from J, with 6 bases between. CDR3 sequence (DNA): TGTGCCAGCAGCTTCTTAGGCTCCTACAATGAGCAGTTCATC. Its protein product is CASSFLGSYNEQFI.

This chain connects TRBV5-6 to TRBJ1-4, with TRBD1 matching over 9 bases. Germline CDR1 and CDR2: SGHDT and YYEEEE. V shed 4 bases, J shed 7 bases, and the junction held 8 bases outside the gene matches. This CDR3 has 15 residues. CDR3 residues: CASSLGTGRFEKLFF. As DNA, the CDR3 is TGTGCCAGCAGCCTGGGGACAGGGCGGTTTGAAAAACTGTTTTTT.

This clonotype was seen many times. The chain couples TRBV10-3 to TRBJ1-6; tentative D call: TRBD1 (6 bases). This CDR3 is 14 amino acids long. Germline V gene data show CDR1 as ENHRY and CDR2 as SYGVKD. Trimming shortened V by 3 bases and J by 10 bases, and 13 bases separated the two germline ends. Here the CDR3 DNA reads TGTGCCATCAGTGACTGGACAGTAGGCTCACCCCTCCACTTT. This gives the protein CAISDWTVGSPLHF.

This clonotype was seen a handful of times. The rearrangement links TRBV20-1 to TRBJ1-1; D gene ambiguous. Germline CDR1 and CDR2: DFQATT and SNEGSKA (reference sequence). Trimming cost V 0 bases and J 1 base, with 18 bases left between them. The CDR3 length is 17 residues. CDR3 DNA: TGCAGTGCTAGAGATCCTGGTGGGTCCACCACGAACACTGAAGCTTTCTTT. Translation: CSARDPGGSTTNTEAFF.

Many counts were recorded for this clonotype. This chain connects TRBV7-8 to TRBJ2-1, with no clear D. This CDR3 region has 15 residues. Germline CDR1 SGHVS, CDR2 FQNEAQ. The V end lost 1 base, the J end lost 0 bases, and 7 bases lay between the germline ends. CDR3 amino acids: CASSLVPVSYNEQFF. CDR3 in DNA: TGTGCCAGCAGCTTAGTACCAGTCTCCTACAATGAGCAGTTCTTC.

The chain couples TRBV6-1 to TRBJ2-2; 7 nucleotides line up with TRBD2. The CDR3 runs 14 residues. CDR1 is MNHNS, CDR2 SASEGT, per germline. The J segment lost 4 bases and the V segment lost 6 bases, leaving 5 bases of the junction unmatched. CDR3 nucleotide sequence: TGTGCCAGCAGATCGACTAGCCCCACCGGGGAGCTGTTTTTT. This encodes CASRSTSPTGELFF.

This clonotype has ten or more counts. The chain couples TRBV20-1 to TRBJ1-2; D gene uncertain. V was clipped by 2 bases and J by 4 bases, with 14 bases between them. Per the germline V gene, CDR1 is DFQATT and CDR2 is SNEGSKA (reference sequence). The CDR3 runs to 14 residues. The CDR3 DNA reads as TGCAGTGCTAGATCGGTTCAGCCTAGCTATGGCTACACCTTC. It codes for CSARSVQPSYGYTF.

This clonotype was counted many times. This chain links TRBV7-9 with TRBJ2-1, with 9 bases matching TRBD2. J was trimmed by 3 bases and V by 4 bases; bases with no gene match: 10. CDR3 size: 17 residues. Germline CDR1 and CDR2: SEHNR and FQNEAQ (reference sequence). CDR3 nucleotide sequence: TGTGCCAGCAGCTCGGGGGCCCTAGCGGGACTCTACAATGAGCAGTTCTTC. Translated, it gives CASSSGALAGLYNEQFF.